These 21 T cell receptor beta chains were all obtained from the same sample, sequenced in a study of CD8 T cells in ankylosing spondylitis. TCRdb processed the 5' RACE reads anew with MiXCR; each CDR3 protein has one entry. The sample carries about 180,000 distinct CDR3 sequences, 9.8% recorded once. The sample taken for sequencing was blood, either unsorted or a sorted T cell fraction (not recorded which). These receptors were taken from a female donor with ankylosing spondylitis or in good health (not recorded which).

The V call is TRBV24-1, the J call TRBJ2-3, with D perhaps given as TRBD1 or TRBD2 (5 bases each). The CDR3 sequence is 13 residues long. V was shortened by 8 bases and J by 1 base, with 9 bases between the two germline ends. The V gene's germline CDR1 is KGHDR and CDR2 SFDVKD. CDR3 in DNA: TGTGCCACCATGCAGGGAGGCACAGATACGCAGTATTTT. Translating it yields CATMQGGTDTQYF.

This chain uses TRBV4-3 with TRBJ1-1; 8 bases are shared with TRBD1. Per the germline V gene, CDR1 is LGHNA and CDR2 is YSLEER. The CDR3 consists of 17 residues. Germline trimming cut 0 bases from V and 1 base from J; bases unmatched to any gene: 7. The CDR3 sequence is CASSQEGQGLWNTEAFF. The DNA for the CDR3 is TGCGCCAGCAGCCAAGAAGGACAGGGTTTATGGAACACTGAAGCTTTCTTT.

The rearrangement joins TRBV2 to TRBJ2-2, with 8 bases fitting TRBD1. Germline CDR1 SNHLY, CDR2 FYNNEI. With V trimmed by 10 bases and J by 3 bases, 10 bases remained unmatched. The CDR3 has 15 amino acids. This chain's CDR3 is CATYFGQGDTGELFF. The DNA of the CDR3 is TGTGCCACCTACTTTGGACAGGGTGACACCGGGGAGCTGTTTTTT.

The chain has TRBV4-3 and TRBJ2-7, with 15 bases aligning to TRBD2. Trimming removed 0 bases from V and 5 bases from J; junction bases left unmatched: 5. CDR3 length equals 17 residues. Germline CDR1 LGHNA, CDR2 YSLEER. DNA for the CDR3: TGCGCCAGCAGCCAAGATGCGGGACTAGCGGGAGGAGACGAGCAGTACTTC. This encodes CASSQDAGLAGGDEQYF.

This clonotype was counted a few times. The V and J genes are TRBV4-3 and TRBJ2-2; D is unresolved. Trimming shortened V by 2 bases and J by 6 bases, and 10 bases separated the two germline ends. This CDR3 is built from 14 residues. The V gene's germline CDR1 is LGHNA and CDR2 YSLEER. The CDR3 sequence is CASSQWSAAGELFF. Here the CDR3 DNA reads TGCGCCAGCAGCCAATGGAGCGCCGCCGGGGAGCTGTTTTTT.

This clonotype was observed a handful of times. The chain uses TRBV14 and TRBJ2-7; 8 bases map to TRBD1. Germline V CDR1 and CDR2: SGHDN, FVKESK. V trimming: 3 bases; J trimming: 1 base; junction bases outside the gene matches: 8. This CDR3 region has 16 residues. Written as DNA, the CDR3 is TGTGCCAGCAGCCATCGCCCGGGACAGGTTTCCTACGAGCAGTACTTC. It codes for CASSHRPGQVSYEQYF.

This clonotype was counted between two and nine times. The rearrangement uses TRBV7-2 and TRBJ2-7; 13 bases fit TRBD2. The V gene's germline CDR1 is SGHTA and CDR2 FQGNSA. The CDR3 sequence is 16 residues long. Trimming removed 1 base from V and 4 bases from J; junction bases left unmatched: 4. The CDR3 loop reads CASSLGGLAGLYEQYF. The CDR3 DNA follows: TGTGCCAGCAGCTTAGGGGGACTAGCGGGACTATACGAGCAGTACTTC.

V is TRBV7-6 and J is TRBJ1-4, with a possible D match to TRBD1 (6 bases). The CDR3 is 15 amino acids. Trimming left V 5 bases short and J 6 bases short, with 16 bases between. Germline lookup yields CDR1 SGHVS and CDR2 FNYEAQ. The CDR3 protein is CASSHHRVLDEKLFF. The CDR3 nucleotides are TGTGCCAGCAGCCACCACAGGGTCCTGGATGAAAAACTGTTTTTT.

This clonotype was seen at least ten times. V is TRBV9 and J is TRBJ1-5, with unresolved D. CDR1 SGDLS and CDR2 YYNGEE come from the germline V gene. Trimming took off 4 bases at V and 7 bases at J, with 15 bases between the two ends. The CDR3 is made up of 14 amino acids. CDR3 coding DNA: TGTGCCAGCAGCCCGTTCGGAGGAAAACAGCCCCAGCATTTT. Protein sequence: CASSPFGGKQPQHF. The full variable domain, in which reference TRBV9 and TRBJ1-5 provide the parts outside the CDR3, is DSGVTQTPKHLITATGQRVTLRCSPRSGDLSVYWYQQSLDQGLQFLIQYYNGEERAKGNILERFSAQQFPDLHSELNLSSLELGDSALYFCASSPFGGKQPQHFGDGTRLSIL.

This clonotype has only a few counts. V and J are TRBV30 and TRBJ2-7; D not certain. This CDR3 contains 13 residues. The germline V gene encodes CDR1 GTSNPN and CDR2 SVGIG (reference sequence). V shed 0 bases and J shed 0 bases, with 6 bases lying between them. CDR3 bases: TGTGCCTGGAGTGTGGGCCACTCCTACGAGCAGTACTTC. It translates to CAWSVGHSYEQYF.

The J gene is TRBJ2-1, the V gene TRBV2; a weak D match, TRBD1 (5 bases). The germline V gene has CDR1 SNHLY and CDR2 FYNNEI. The CDR3 is 11 amino acids. The CDR3 nucleotides read TGTGCGGGGCTAGACTACAATGAGCAGTTCTTC. It specifies CAGLDYNEQFF.

In its sample, this clonotype was seen a few times. This rearrangement joins TRBV7-6 to TRBJ2-3; tentatively, D is TRBD2 (5 bases). V was clipped by 3 bases and J by 6 bases, with 10 bases between them. Germline values: CDR1 SGHVS, CDR2 FNYEAQ. The CDR3 consists of 13 residues. The CDR3 DNA sequence: TGTGCCAGCAGCTTGTGGACTTTCGATACGCAGTATTTT. This encodes CASSLWTFDTQYF.

This clonotype has ten or more counts. The chain recombines TRBV6-5 with TRBJ1-3; D ambiguous. CDR1 and CDR2 from the germline V gene are MNHEY and SVGAGI. Trimming stripped 6 bases from V and 0 bases from J, with 3 bases between. The CDR3 is 12 amino acids. The CDR3 is CASRGSGNTIYF. In DNA, the CDR3 is TGTGCCAGCAGGGGCTCTGGAAACACCATATATTTT.

This chain uses TRBV5-5 with TRBJ2-6; possible D gene TRBD2, 5 bases. Per the germline V gene, CDR1 is SGHKS and CDR2 is YYEKEE (reference sequence). The CDR3 length is 18 residues. Trimming left V 1 base short and J 0 bases short, with 14 bases between. Here the CDR3 reads CASSLPQDAGSGANVLTF. As DNA, the CDR3 is TGTGCCAGCAGCTTGCCCCAAGATGCGGGCTCTGGGGCCAACGTCCTGACTTTC.

The table lists this clonotype with many counts. This chain links TRBV12-3 or TRBV12-4 with TRBJ2-5; possibly TRBD1 for D (5 bases). The V and J ends lost 5 bases and 7 bases respectively, with 5 bases between them. This CDR3 comprises 10 residues. CDR3 sequence reads: CASSQGTQYF. CDR3 DNA: TGTGCCAGCAGTCAGGGGACCCAGTACTTC.

This clonotype was recorded many times. This sequence joins TRBV28 and TRBJ1-6; the D gene is possibly TRBD1 (5 bases). This CDR3 is 14 amino acids long. With 2 bases removed from V and 10 bases from J, the gap between germline ends came to 12 bases. Germline CDR1 MDHEN, CDR2 SYDVKM. The CDR3 reads CASSLGGGRSPLHF. The CDR3 nucleotides read TGTGCCAGCAGTTTAGGGGGAGGGCGATCACCCCTCCACTTT.

The rearrangement joins TRBV27 to TRBJ2-7; 8 nucleotides line up with TRBD2. Unmatched junction bases numbered 11, after V lost 6 bases and J lost 7 bases. The germline V gene has CDR1 MNHEY and CDR2 SMNVEV (reference sequence). The CDR3 totals 14 residues. CDR3 sequence: CASSQALREEEQYF. Here the CDR3 DNA reads TGTGCCAGCAGCCAAGCGTTGCGGGAGGAGGAGCAGTACTTC.

The chain is built from TRBV20-1 and TRBJ2-1; 10 nucleotides align to TRBD2. The CDR3 runs to 16 residues. Germline V gene data show CDR1 as DFQATT and CDR2 as SNEGSKA (reference sequence). Trimming at V came to 0 bases and at J to 7 bases, leaving 9 bases not matched to a gene. CDR3 nucleotide sequence: TGCAGTGCTAGAGACTTCCGACTAGCGGGCTGGAATGAGCAGTTCTTC. Protein product: CSARDFRLAGWNEQFF.

The chain employs TRBV9 and TRBJ1-5, with 8 bases lining up with TRBD1. V shed 4 bases, J shed 9 bases, and the junction held 6 bases outside the gene matches. The CDR3 is made up of 13 amino acids. Per germline, CDR1 SGDLS and CDR2 YYNGEE. Written as DNA, the CDR3 is TGTGCCAGCAGCACGACAGGGGATCGGCCCCAGCATTTT. This gives the protein CASSTTGDRPQHF.

This clonotype occurred a few times. The J gene is TRBJ2-7, the V gene TRBV4-3, with D tentatively TRBD1 (6 bases). Germline V gives CDR1 LGHNA, CDR2 YSLEER. V gave up 3 bases and J gave up 4 bases, with 19 bases separating them. CDR3 length: 16 residues. The CDR3 DNA follows: TGCGCCAGCAGCCAGAAGAGGGGGTCTACCCAATACGAGCAGTACTTC. Translation gives CASSQKRGSTQYEQYF.

The gene calls are TRBV21-1 and TRBJ2-4. TRBV21-1 is classified as a pseudogene. The CDR3 consists of 15 residues. The CDR3 sequence: CASSRVGQPANIQYF. Here the CDR3 DNA reads TGTGCCAGCAGCAGAGTCGGCCAGCCGGCGAACATTCAGTACTTC.